The clone carrying this T cell receptor (beta chain) was recorded a few times. Its antigen is unknown. Germline CDR1 reads SQVTM; CDR2 reads ANQGSEA. CDR3 length: 12 amino acids. V lost 4 bases and J lost 2, with 8 bases in between. The record originates from a study of CD8 T cells in ankylosing spondylitis. Notes on the study in general: Blood of patients with ankylosing spondylitis appeared to be characterized by a TCR beta motif of about 8 highly homologous variants. Disease-linked clones proved CD8+ and comparatively uncommon in peripheral blood. Disease-associated clones were reportedly significantly overrepresented in matched ankylosing spondylitis synovial fluid.

Scientists made TCR beta libraries using quantitative 5'-RACE with molecular barcodes. TCRdb ran MiXCR on the 5' RACE reads and lists one entry per CDR3 protein. The table lists some 200,000 distinct CDR3 sequences, 9.5% to 15% of them singletons. This clonotype was sampled from a male donor with ankylosing spondylitis or in good health (not recorded which). This rearrangement joins TRBV29-1 to TRBJ1-1; a weak D match, TRBD1 (6 bases). The sample taken for sequencing was blood, either unsorted or a sorted T cell fraction (not recorded which). The CDR3 DNA is TGCAGCGTTGGCAGGGGTAACACTGAAGCTTTCTTT. Translation: CSVGRGNTEAFF.